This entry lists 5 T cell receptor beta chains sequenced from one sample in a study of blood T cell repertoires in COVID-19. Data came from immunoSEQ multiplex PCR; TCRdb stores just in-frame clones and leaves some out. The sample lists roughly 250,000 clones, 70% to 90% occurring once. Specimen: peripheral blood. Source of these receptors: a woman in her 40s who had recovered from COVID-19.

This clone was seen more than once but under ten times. DNA of the CDR3: TGTGCCGTCACATTACCGGGTTCTACCCTCTCTGGGGCCAACGTCCTGACTTTC. Translating it yields CAVTLPGSTLSGANVLTF. The chain is built from TRBV27 and TRBJ2-6; D unclear. Germline CDR1 reads MNHEY; CDR2 reads SMNVEV (reference sequence). The V gene lost 11 bases and the J gene lost 0 bases, with 23 bases spanning the gap. The CDR3 extends over 18 amino acids.

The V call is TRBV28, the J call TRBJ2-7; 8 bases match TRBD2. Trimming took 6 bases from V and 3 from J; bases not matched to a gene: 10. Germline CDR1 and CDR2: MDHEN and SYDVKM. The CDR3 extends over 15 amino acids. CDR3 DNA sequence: TGTGCCAGCAGGAACCGGGAGGGCGTTTACTACGAGCAGTACTTC. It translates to CASRNREGVYYEQYF.

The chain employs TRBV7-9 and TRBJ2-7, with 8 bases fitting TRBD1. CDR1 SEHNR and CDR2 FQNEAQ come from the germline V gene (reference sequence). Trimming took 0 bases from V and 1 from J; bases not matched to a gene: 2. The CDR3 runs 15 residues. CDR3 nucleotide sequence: TGTGCCAGCAGCTTAGCGCGGGACAGGTCCTACGAGCAGTACTTC. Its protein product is CASSLARDRSYEQYF.

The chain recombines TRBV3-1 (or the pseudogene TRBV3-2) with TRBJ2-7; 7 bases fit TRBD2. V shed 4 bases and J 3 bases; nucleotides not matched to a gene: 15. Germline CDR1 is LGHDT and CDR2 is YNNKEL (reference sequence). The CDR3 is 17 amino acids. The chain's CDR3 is CASSPLRERESFYEQYF. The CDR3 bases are TGTGCCAGCAGCCCGCTTAGGGAGCGGGAATCCTTCTACGAGCAGTACTTC.

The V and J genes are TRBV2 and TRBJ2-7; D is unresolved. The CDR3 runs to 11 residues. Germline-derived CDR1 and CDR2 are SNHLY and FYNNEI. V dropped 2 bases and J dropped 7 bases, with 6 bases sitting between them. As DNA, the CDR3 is TGTGCCAGCAGTGAAATCGGGGAGCAGTACTTC. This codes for CASSEIGEQYF.